This T cell receptor (beta chain) is drawn from a study of shared clonotypes between healthy human individuals. The table came from immunoSEQ multiplex PCR; TCRdb's copy has only in-frame clones and leaves some out. This table has fewer than 500,000 clones, nearly 80% appearing once. The CDR3 loop spans 14 amino acids. The V end was cut by 6 bases, the J end by 0 bases, with 9 bases between. Germline V gene lookup returns CDR1 LNHNV and CDR2 YYDKDF (reference sequence). The origin of this receptor is a middle-aged woman in good health. Some clones in this sample may be carry-over from other donors' samples. The specimen was PBMCs. The chain is built from TRBV15 and TRBJ1-5, with unresolved D. In DNA form, the CDR3 reads TGTGCCACCAGGGGCGGACTTAGCAATCAGCCCCAGCATTTT. Translating it yields CATRGGLSNQPQHF.